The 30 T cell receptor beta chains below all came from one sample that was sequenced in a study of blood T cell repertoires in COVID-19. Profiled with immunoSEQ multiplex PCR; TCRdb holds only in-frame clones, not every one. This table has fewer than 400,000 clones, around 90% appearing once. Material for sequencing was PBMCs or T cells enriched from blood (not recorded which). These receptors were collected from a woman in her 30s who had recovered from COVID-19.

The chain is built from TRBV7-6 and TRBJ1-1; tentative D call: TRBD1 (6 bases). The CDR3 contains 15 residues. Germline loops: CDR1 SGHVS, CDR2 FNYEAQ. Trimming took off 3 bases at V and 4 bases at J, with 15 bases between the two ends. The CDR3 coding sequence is TGTGCCAGCAGCTTGGGTACAGGGATGAGCACTGAAGCTTTCTTT. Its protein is CASSLGTGMSTEAFF. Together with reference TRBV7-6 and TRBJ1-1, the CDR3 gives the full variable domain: GAGVSQSPRYKVTKRGQDVALRCDPISGHVSLYWYRQALGQGPEFLTYFNYEAQQDKSGLPNDRFSAERPEGSISTLTIQRTEQRDSAMYRCASSLGTGMSTEAFFGQGTRLTVV.

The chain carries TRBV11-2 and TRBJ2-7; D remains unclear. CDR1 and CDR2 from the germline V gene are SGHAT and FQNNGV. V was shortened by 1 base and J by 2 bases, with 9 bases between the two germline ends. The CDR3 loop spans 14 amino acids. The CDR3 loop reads CASSLAAVTYEQYF. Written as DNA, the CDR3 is TGTGCCAGCAGCTTAGCCGCGGTTACCTACGAGCAGTACTTC.

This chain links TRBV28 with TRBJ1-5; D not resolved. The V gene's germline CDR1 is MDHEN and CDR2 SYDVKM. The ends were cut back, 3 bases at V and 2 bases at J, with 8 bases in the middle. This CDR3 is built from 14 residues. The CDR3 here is CASSFGSGNQPQHF. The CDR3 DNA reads TGTGCCAGCAGTTTCGGTTCGGGCAATCAGCCCCAGCATTTT.

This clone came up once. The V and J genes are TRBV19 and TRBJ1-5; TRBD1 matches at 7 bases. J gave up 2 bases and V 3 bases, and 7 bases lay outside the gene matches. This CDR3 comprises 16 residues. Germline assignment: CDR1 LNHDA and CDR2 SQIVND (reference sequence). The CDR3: CASSMGRQGGNQPQHF. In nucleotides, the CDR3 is TGTGCCAGTAGTATGGGGCGACAGGGTGGCAATCAGCCCCAGCATTTT.

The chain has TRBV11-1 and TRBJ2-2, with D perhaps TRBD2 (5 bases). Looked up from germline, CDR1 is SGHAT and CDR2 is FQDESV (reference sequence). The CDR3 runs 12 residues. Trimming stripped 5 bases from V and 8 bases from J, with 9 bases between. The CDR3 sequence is CASSHTGGELFF. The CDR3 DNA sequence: TGTGCCAGCAGCCACACGGGGGGGGAGCTGTTTTTT. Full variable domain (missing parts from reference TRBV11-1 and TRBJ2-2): EAEVAQSPRYKITEKSQAVAFWCDPISGHATLYWYRQILGQGPELLVQFQDESVVDDSQLPKDRFSAERLKGVDSTLKIQPAELGDSAMYLCASSHTGGELFFGEGSRLTVL.

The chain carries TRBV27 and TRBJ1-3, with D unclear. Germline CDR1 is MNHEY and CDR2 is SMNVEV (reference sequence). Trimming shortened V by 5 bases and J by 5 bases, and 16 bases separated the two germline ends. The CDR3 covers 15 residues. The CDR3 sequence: CASSAAGPFRNTIYF. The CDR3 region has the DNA TGTGCCAGCAGTGCCGCGGGCCCTTTCAGAAACACCATATATTTT.

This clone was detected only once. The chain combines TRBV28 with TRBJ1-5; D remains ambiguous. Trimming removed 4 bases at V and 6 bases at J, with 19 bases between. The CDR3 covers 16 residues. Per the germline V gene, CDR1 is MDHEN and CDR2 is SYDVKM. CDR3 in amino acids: CASSYSNRRLFQPQHF. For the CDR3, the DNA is TGTGCCAGCAGTTACTCAAATCGGAGGTTGTTTCAGCCCCAGCATTTT.

CDR3 nucleotide sequence: TGTGCCAGCAGCAGGGTGAGCAATCAGCCCCAGCATTTT. Its protein product is CASSRVSNQPQHF. The chain carries TRBV2 and TRBJ1-5, with D perhaps matching TRBD1 (5 bases). The CDR3 extends over 13 amino acids. The V gene lost 6 bases and the J gene lost 1 base, with 7 bases spanning the gap. The germline CDR1 and CDR2 sequences are SNHLY and FYNNEI.

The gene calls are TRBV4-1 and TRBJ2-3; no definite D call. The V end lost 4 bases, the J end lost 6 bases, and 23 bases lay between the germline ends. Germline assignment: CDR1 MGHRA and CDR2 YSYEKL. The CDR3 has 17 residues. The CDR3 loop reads CASSRLRSLRLADTQYF. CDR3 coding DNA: TGCGCCAGCAGCCGCCTTAGGAGCCTTCGTCTCGCGGATACGCAGTATTTT.

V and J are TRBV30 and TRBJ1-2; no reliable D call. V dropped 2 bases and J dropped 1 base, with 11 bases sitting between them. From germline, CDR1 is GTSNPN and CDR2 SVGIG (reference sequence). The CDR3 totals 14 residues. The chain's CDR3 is CAWSTGYFNYGYTF. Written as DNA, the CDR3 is TGTGCCTGGAGTACCGGTTACTTTAACTATGGCTACACCTTC.

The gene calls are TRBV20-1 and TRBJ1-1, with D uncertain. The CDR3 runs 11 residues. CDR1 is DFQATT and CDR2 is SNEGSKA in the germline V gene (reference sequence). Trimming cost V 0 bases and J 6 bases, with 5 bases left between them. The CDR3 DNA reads TGCAGTGCTAGAGAACACGCTGAAGCTTTCTTT. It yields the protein CSAREHAEAFF.

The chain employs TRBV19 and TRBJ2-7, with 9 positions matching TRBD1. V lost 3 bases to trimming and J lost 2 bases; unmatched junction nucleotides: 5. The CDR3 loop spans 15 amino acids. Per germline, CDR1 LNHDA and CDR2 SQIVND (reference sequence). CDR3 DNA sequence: TGTGCCAGTAGTATCGGGACAGGGCTACCCTACGAGCAGTACTTC. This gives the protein CASSIGTGLPYEQYF.

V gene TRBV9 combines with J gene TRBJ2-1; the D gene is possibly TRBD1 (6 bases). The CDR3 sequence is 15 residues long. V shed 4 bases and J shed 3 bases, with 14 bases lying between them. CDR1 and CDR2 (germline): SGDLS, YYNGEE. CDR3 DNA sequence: TGTGCCAGCAGCCCCCAAGGGGGTATCTACAATGAGCAGTTCTTC. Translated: CASSPQGGIYNEQFF.

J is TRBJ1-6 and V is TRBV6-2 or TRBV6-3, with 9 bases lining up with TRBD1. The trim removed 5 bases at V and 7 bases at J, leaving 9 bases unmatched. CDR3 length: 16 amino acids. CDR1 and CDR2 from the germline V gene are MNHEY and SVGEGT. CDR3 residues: CASSPQGQGLNSPLHF. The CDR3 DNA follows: TGTGCCAGCAGTCCGCAGGGACAGGGCTTGAATTCACCCCTCCACTTT.

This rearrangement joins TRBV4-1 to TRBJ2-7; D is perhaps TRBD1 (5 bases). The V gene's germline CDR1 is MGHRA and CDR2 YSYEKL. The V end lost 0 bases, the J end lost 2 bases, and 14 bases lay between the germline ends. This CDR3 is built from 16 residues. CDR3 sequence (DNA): TGCGCCAGCAGCCAAGATGTAGGGGTTTCTACCTACGAGCAGTACTTC. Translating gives CASSQDVGVSTYEQYF.

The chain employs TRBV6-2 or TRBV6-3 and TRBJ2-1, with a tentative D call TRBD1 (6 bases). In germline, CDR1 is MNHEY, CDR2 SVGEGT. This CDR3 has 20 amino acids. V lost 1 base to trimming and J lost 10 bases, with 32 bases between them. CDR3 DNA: TGTGCCAGCAGTTACTGGAGAGGGGAGCTGCTCGGGCTAAGAAGGGGGGAGCAGTTCTTC. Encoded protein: CASSYWRGELLGLRRGEQFF.

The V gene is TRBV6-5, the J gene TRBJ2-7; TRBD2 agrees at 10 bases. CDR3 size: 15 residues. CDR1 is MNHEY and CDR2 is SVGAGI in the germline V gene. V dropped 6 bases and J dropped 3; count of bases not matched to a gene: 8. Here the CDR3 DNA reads TGTGCCAGCAGGGAGGGACTAGCGACACTCTACGAGCAGTACTTC. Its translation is CASREGLATLYEQYF.

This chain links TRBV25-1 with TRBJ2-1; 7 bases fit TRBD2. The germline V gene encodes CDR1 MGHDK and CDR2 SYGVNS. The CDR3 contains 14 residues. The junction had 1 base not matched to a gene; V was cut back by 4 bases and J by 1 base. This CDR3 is CASSGEGSYNEQFF. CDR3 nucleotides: TGTGCCAGCAGTGGGGAGGGGTCCTACAATGAGCAGTTCTTC.

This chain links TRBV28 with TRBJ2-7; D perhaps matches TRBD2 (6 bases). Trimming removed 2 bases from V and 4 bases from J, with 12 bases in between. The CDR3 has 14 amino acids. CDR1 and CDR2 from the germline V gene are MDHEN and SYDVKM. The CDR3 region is CASSLGTPSYEQYF. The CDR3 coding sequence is TGTGCCAGCAGTTTAGGGACTCCCAGTTACGAGCAGTACTTC. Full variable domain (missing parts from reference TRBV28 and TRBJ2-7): DVKVTQSSRYLVKRTGEKVFLECVQDMDHENMFWYRQDPGLGLRLIYFSYDVKMKEKGDIPEGYSVSREKKERFSLILESASTNQTSMYLCASSLGTPSYEQYFGPGTRLTVT.

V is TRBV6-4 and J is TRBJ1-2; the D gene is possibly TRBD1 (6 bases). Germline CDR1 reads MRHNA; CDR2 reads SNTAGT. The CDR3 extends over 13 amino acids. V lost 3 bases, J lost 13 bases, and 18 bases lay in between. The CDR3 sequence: CASSEVAGTGCTF. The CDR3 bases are TGTGCCAGCAGTGAAGTTGCCGGTACAGGGTGCACCTTC.

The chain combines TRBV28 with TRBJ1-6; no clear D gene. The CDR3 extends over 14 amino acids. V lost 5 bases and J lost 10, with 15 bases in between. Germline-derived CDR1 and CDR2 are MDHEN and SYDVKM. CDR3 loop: CASSLYGERSPLHF. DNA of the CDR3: TGTGCCAGCAGTCTATACGGGGAAAGGTCACCCCTCCACTTT.

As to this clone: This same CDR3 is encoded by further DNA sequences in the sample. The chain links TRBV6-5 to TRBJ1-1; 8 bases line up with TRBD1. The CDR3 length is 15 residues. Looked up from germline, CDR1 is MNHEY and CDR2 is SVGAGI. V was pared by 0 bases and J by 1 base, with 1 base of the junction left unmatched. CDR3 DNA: TGTGCCAGCAGTTACTCTGGACAGGGGAACACTGAAGCTTTCTTT. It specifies CASSYSGQGNTEAFF.

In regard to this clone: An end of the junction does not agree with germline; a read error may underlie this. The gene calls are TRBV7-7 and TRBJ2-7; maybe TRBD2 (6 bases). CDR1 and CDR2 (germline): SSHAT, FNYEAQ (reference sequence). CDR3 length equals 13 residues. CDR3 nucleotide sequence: TGTGCTAGCAGTTACGGGAGTACCTACGAGCAGTACTTC. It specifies CASSYGSTYEQYF.

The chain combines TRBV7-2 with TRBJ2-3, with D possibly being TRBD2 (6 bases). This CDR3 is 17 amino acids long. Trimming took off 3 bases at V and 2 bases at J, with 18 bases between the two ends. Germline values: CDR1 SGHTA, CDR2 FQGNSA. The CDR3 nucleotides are TGTGCCAGCAGCTTGATCCCGGCGGGATCCTCCACAGATACGCAGTATTTT. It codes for CASSLIPAGSSTDTQYF.

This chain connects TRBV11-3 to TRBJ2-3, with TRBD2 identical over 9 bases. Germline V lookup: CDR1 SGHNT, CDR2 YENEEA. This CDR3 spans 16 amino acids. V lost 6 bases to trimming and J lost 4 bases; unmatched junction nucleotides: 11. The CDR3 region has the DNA TGTGCCAGCAGGCGTGCGGGGGGGCTTTTATCAGATACGCAGTATTTT. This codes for CASRRAGGLLSDTQYF.

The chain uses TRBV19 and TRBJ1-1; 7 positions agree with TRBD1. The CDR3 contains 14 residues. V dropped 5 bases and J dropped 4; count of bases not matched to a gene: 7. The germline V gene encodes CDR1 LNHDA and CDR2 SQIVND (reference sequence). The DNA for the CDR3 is TGTGCCAGTAGTCCAACGACAGGGCGCACTGAAGCTTTCTTT. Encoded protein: CASSPTTGRTEAFF.

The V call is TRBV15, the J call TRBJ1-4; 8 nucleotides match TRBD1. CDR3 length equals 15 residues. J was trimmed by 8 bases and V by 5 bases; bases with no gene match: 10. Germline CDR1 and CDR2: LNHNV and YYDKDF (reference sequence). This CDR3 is CATSGSTGVGEKLFF. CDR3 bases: TGTGCCACCAGCGGATCGACAGGGGTTGGGGAAAAACTGTTTTTT.

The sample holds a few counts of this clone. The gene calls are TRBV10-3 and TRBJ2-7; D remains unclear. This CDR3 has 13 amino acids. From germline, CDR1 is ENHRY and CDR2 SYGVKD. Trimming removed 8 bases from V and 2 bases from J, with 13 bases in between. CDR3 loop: CAIGAEATYEQYF. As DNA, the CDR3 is TGTGCCATCGGCGCGGAAGCTACCTACGAGCAGTACTTC.

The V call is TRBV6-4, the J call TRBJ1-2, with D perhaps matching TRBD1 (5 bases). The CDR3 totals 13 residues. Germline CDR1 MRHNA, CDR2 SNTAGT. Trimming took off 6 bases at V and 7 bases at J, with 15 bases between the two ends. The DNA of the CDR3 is TGTGCCAGCAGGGCCGCCCGCGGGGGTGGCTACACCTTC. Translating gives CASRAARGGGYTF.

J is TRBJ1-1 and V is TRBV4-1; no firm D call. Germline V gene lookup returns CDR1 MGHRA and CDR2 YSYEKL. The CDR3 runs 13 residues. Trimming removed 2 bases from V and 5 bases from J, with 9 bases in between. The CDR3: CASSQRSPTEAFF. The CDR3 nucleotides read TGCGCCAGCAGCCAACGGTCCCCTACTGAAGCTTTCTTT.